This TCR beta chain was found in a study of T-cell memory formation after mild COVID-19. Looking at the study overall: The two donors had largely donor-specific TCR clusters. Whole-study findings and limits: The study detected some responding clones in pre-infection memory, suggesting cross-reactive memory joined. CM and EM subsets held most contracting CD4+ clones; EMRA held CD8+ ones.

The table lists this clonotype with a few counts. Its antigen remains unknown. Deletions cut 1 base from V and 5 bases from J, with 7 bases between. Germline CDR1 reads SGHRS; CDR2 reads YFSETQ. There are 13 residues in the CDR3. After 5'RACE with constant-segment primers, TCR alpha and TCR beta cDNA libraries carrying sample barcodes and UMIs were obtained. TCRdb re-analysed the 5' RACE reads in MiXCR, keeping a single row per CDR3 protein. This table holds 300,000 to 350,000 distinct CDR3 sequences, 15% to 20% found once. The sequenced sample consisted of PBMCs or a T cell subset sorted from them (not recorded which). This TCR was recovered from a man between 18 and 29 years old who had mild COVID-19 (a few samples of this study predate the infection). Cell type and time point are not known. The J gene is TRBJ2-4, the V gene TRBV5-1; D possibly uses TRBD1 or TRBD2 (5 bases each). CDR3 sequence: CASSLLGQNIQYF. DNA for the CDR3: TGCGCCAGCAGCTTGTTGGGACAAAACATTCAGTACTTC.